This TCR beta chain is from a study of T cells in Graves' hyperthyroidism and ophthalmopathy. Ophthalmopathy patients all had a Clinical Activity Score of at least 3, a NOSPECS grade of at least 4 and disease under 3 months old. For the diagnoses, clinical symptoms, serum thyroxine and TRAb, thyroid ultrasound and orbital computed tomography were used. This CDR3 has 16 amino acids. Losses at the gene ends were 7 bases for V and 13 bases for J; bases not matched to a gene: 17. Germline V gives CDR1 MNHGY, CDR2 SVAAGI. TCR beta CDR3 regions were amplified from RNA. TCR CDR3 underwent first-round RT-PCR with the HTBI primer set. TCRdb redid the calling of the multiplex PCR reads with MiXCR, one entry per CDR3 protein. The repertoire holds more than 450,000 distinct CDR3 sequences, with 15% to 20% as singletons. Whole-study results and caveats: Model output signaled ophthalmopathy a median 6.5 months ahead of onset.

As for this clonotype: Its antigen remains unidentified.

This clonotype was obtained from a man aged 35-49 years with Graves' ophthalmopathy. The sequenced material came from blood. The rearrangement uses TRBV6-9 and TRBJ2-5; TRBD2 aligns across 14 bases. Here the CDR3 reads CASIRGTGTSGGGRYF. The DNA for the CDR3 is TGTGCCAGCATTAGGGGGACCGGGACTAGCGGGGGAGGACGGTACTTC.